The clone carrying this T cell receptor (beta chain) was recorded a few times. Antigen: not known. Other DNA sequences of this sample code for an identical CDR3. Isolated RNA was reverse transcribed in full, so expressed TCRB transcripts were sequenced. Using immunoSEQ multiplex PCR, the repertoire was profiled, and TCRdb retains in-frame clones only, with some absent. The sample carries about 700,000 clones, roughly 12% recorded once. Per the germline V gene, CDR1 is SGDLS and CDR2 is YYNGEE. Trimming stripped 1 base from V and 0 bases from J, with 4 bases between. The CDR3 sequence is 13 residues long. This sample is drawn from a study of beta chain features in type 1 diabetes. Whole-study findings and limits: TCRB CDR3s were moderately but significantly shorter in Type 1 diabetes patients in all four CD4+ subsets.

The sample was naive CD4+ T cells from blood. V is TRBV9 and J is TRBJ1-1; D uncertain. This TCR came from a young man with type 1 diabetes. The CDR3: CASSVLMNTEAFF. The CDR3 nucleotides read TGTGCCAGCAGCGTACTCATGAACACTGAAGCTTTCTTT.